This T cell receptor (beta chain) stems from a study of blood T cells in healthy people across ages. This clonotype showed up just a few times. Trimming left V 5 bases short and J 7 bases short, with 18 bases between. The CDR3 has 15 residues. CDR1 and CDR2 from the germline V gene are SGHVS and FQNEAQ. Using a J-beta primer mix together with a sample-barcoded 5' primer, a second PCR was run for about 6 to 12 cycles. One entry per CDR3 protein, called by TCRdb with MiXCR from the 5' RACE reads. Here the sample spans some 850,000 distinct CDR3 sequences, roughly 25% being singletons. The sample also formed part of further work on T cells of mothers and their children.

The receptor was isolated from a boy between 10 and 17 years old in good health. The gene calls are TRBV7-8 and TRBJ1-5; perhaps TRBD1 as D (5 bases). The specimen was blood. The CDR3 DNA sequence: TGTGCCAGCAGCATCTACCAGGGCCCCGGACAGCCCCAGCATTTT. This codes for CASSIYQGPGQPQHF.